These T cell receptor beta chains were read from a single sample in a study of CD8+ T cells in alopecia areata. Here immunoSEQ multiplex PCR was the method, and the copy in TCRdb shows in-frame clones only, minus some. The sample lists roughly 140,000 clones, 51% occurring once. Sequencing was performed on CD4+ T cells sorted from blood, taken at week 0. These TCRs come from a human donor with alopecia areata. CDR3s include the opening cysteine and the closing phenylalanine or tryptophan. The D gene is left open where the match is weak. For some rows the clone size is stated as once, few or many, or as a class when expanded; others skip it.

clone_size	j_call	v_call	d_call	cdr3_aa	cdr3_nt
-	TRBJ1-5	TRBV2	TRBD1	CASSEETGKSLPQHF	TGTGCCAGCAGTGAGGAGACAGGGAAGTCTTTACCCCAGCATTTT
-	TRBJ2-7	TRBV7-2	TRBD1	CASSLRLPTGDTWYEQYF	TGTGCCAGCAGCCTACGACTGCCGACAGGGGACACGTGGTACGAGCAGTACTTC
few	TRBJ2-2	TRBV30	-	CARNRLGNTGELFF	TGTGCCCGAAACCGGCTTGGCAACACCGGGGAGCTGTTTTTT
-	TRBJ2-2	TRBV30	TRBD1	CAWNRGSTGELFF	TGTGCCTGGAACAGGGGATCCACCGGGGAGCTGTTTTTT
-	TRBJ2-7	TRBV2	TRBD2	CASSRTSGTYEQYF	TGTGCCAGCAGTCGGACTAGCGGAACCTACGAGCAGTACTTC
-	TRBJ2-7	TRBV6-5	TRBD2	CASSYVSGRAEQYF	TGTGCCAGCAGTTATGTTAGCGGGAGGGCCGAGCAGTACTTC
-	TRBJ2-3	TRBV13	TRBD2	CASSGNRGGTDTQYF	TGTGCCAGCAGCGGAAACCGGGGGGGCACAGATACGCAGTATTTT
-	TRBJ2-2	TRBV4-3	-	CASGRRANTGELFF	TGCGCCAGCGGCAGGCGAGCGAACACCGGGGAGCTGTTTTTT
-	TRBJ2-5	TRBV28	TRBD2	CASSPGGARSETQYF	TGTGCCAGCAGCCCCGGGGGGGCGAGGTCAGAGACCCAGTACTTC
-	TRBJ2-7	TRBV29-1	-	CSVGSSYEQYF	TGCAGCGTTGGGTCGTCCTACGAGCAGTACTTC